The 18 T cell receptor beta chains below all came from one sample that was sequenced in a study of blood T cell repertoires in COVID-19. This table comes from immunoSEQ multiplex PCR, and its TCRdb copy is limited to in-frame clones, with some not included. The sample comprises about 210,000 clones, almost 85% of which are singletons, and 7.6% rests with the top ten. What was sequenced was peripheral blood. All receptors derive from a woman in her forties or fifties with active or convalescent COVID-19.

This clone was counted once. The rearrangement links TRBV30 to TRBJ1-4; D unresolved. In germline, CDR1 is GTSNPN, CDR2 SVGIG (reference sequence). V was cut by 3 bases and J by 0 bases, with 5 bases left in between. The CDR3 is made up of 13 amino acids. The CDR3 region has the DNA TGTGCCTGGAGCCGTGCAACTAATGAAAAACTGTTTTTT. This codes for CAWSRATNEKLFF. The full variable domain, completed using reference TRBV30 and TRBJ1-4, is SQTIHQWPATLVQPVGSPLSLECTVEGTSNPNLYWYRQAAGRGLQLLFYSVGIGQISSEVPQNLSASRPQDRQFILSSKKLLLSDSGFYLCAWSRATNEKLFFGSGTQLSVL.

This clone has a single count. The J gene is TRBJ1-5, the V gene TRBV10-3, with 9 positions matching TRBD1. CDR1 ENHRY and CDR2 SYGVKD come from the germline V gene. V was pared by 4 bases and J by 4 bases, with 2 bases of the junction left unmatched. The CDR3 length is 14 residues. CDR3 sequence: CAISGTGDNQPQHF. CDR3 coding DNA: TGTGCCATCAGTGGGACAGGGGATAATCAGCCCCAGCATTTT.

This clone was detected only a few times. V gene TRBV6-5 combines with J gene TRBJ2-7; D perhaps matches TRBD1 (6 bases). Germline V gives CDR1 MNHEY, CDR2 SVGAGI. This CDR3 has 14 amino acids. V was shortened by 5 bases and J by 6 bases, with 17 bases between the two germline ends. Here the CDR3 DNA reads TGTGCCAGCAGTCCTACGGCAGGGGTAAGCGAGCAGTACGTC. Residues: CASSPTAGVSEQYV.

The rearrangement uses TRBV6-5 and TRBJ2-5; 8 bases line up with TRBD1. Germline CDR1 is MNHEY and CDR2 is SVGAGI. The CDR3 totals 15 residues. The V segment lost 5 bases and the J segment 0 bases; nucleotides outside the gene matches: 5. In DNA form, the CDR3 reads TGTGCCAGCAGTACCACGACAGGGGACCAAGAGACCCAGTACTTC. Translated, it gives CASSTTTGDQETQYF.

The rearrangement links TRBV28 to TRBJ1-5, with 8 bases that match TRBD1. The CDR3 spans 16 residues. The V gene end was trimmed by 3 bases and the J gene end by 5 bases; junction bases not matched to a gene: 9. The germline CDR1 and CDR2 sequences are MDHEN and SYDVKM. CDR3 protein: CASSLGQGAFYQPQHF. The CDR3, as DNA: TGTGCCAGCAGTTTGGGGCAGGGGGCGTTTTATCAGCCCCAGCATTTT.

V and J are TRBV2 and TRBJ2-6, with a possible D match to TRBD1 (8 bases). CDR1 and CDR2 from the germline V gene are SNHLY and FYNNEI. The CDR3 runs to 20 residues. Trimming removed 6 bases from V and 0 bases from J, with 24 bases in between. In nucleotides, the CDR3 is TGTGCCAGCAGGGGAAGGGAGGGACAGGCGTTCAACTCTGGGGCCAACGTCCTGACTTTC. Its translation is CASRGREGQAFNSGANVLTF. Together with reference TRBV2 and TRBJ2-6, the CDR3 gives the full variable domain: EPEVTQTPSHQVTQMGQEVILRCVPISNHLYFYWYRQILGQKVEFLVSFYNNEISEKSEIFDDQFSVERPDGSNFTLKIRSTKLEDSAMYFCASRGREGQAFNSGANVLTFGAGSRLTVL.

V gene TRBV11-3 combines with J gene TRBJ2-7; 8 bases match TRBD1. The germline V gene has CDR1 SGHNT and CDR2 YENEEA. Trimming took 5 bases from V and 6 from J; bases not matched to a gene: 9. This CDR3 comprises 14 residues. CDR3 protein: CASSPRTGMGEQYF. The CDR3 nucleotides read TGTGCCAGCAGCCCGCGGACAGGGATGGGCGAGCAGTACTTC.

This clone has a handful of counts. This chain uses TRBV5-6 with TRBJ1-5; 7 bases are shared with TRBD1. The CDR3 contains 14 residues. V shed 3 bases, J shed 1 base, and the junction held 1 base outside the gene matches. Germline assignment: CDR1 SGHDT and CDR2 YYEEEE. CDR3 protein: CASSSGGSNQPQHF. CDR3 DNA sequence: TGTGCCAGCAGCTCAGGGGGGAGCAATCAGCCCCAGCATTTT.

The rearrangement links TRBV6-1 to TRBJ1-5; 7 nucleotides agree with TRBD1. Germline V gene data show CDR1 as MNHNS and CDR2 as SASEGT. This CDR3 has 16 amino acids. V dropped 1 base and J dropped 3; count of bases not matched to a gene: 6. CDR3 coding DNA: TGTGCCAGCAGTGAAGGGGCAGGGGGGCCCAATCAGCCCCAGCATTTT. The encoded protein is CASSEGAGGPNQPQHF.

The chain joins TRBV19 to TRBJ1-6, with TRBD1 matching over 10 bases. The J segment lost 7 bases and the V segment lost 3 bases, leaving 3 bases of the junction unmatched. This CDR3 has 15 residues. CDR1 is LNHDA and CDR2 is SQIVND in the germline V gene (reference sequence). This chain's CDR3 is CASSMVGQGNSPLHF. The CDR3 region has the DNA TGTGCCAGTAGTATGGTGGGACAGGGGAATTCACCCCTCCACTTT.

This sequence joins TRBV28 and TRBJ2-1, with 9 bases aligning to TRBD1. The CDR3 contains 16 residues. The germline V gene has CDR1 MDHEN and CDR2 SYDVKM. J was trimmed by 4 bases and V by 6 bases; bases with no gene match: 10. In nucleotides, the CDR3 is TGTGCCAGCAGCGTGCCGGGACAGGGTTTATACAATGAGCAGTTCTTC. It codes for CASSVPGQGLYNEQFF.

The V gene is TRBV28, the J gene TRBJ1-6, with TRBD1 identical over 8 bases. This CDR3 is built from 14 residues. Unmatched junction bases numbered 3, after V lost 4 bases and J lost 7 bases. The V gene's germline CDR1 is MDHEN and CDR2 SYDVKM. CDR3 residues: CASSSGQGNSPLHF. The DNA of the CDR3 is TGTGCCAGCAGTTCCGGACAGGGAAATTCACCCCTCCACTTT.

The chain combines TRBV18 with TRBJ1-3; tentatively, D is TRBD1 (6 bases). V lost 4 bases to trimming and J lost 3 bases, with 16 bases between them. The CDR3 totals 16 residues. CDR1 is KGHSH and CDR2 is LQKENI in the germline V gene. Here the CDR3 DNA reads TGTGCCAGCTCACTCGCTACCCAGACAGGTGGAAACACCATATATTTT. It yields the protein CASSLATQTGGNTIYF.

In DNA, the CDR3 is TGCGCCAGCAGCCAACCCCCCGAGCGGCATAATGAAAAACTGTTTTTT. Translation: CASSQPPERHNEKLFF. The J gene is TRBJ1-4, the V gene TRBV4-1; D gene ambiguous. V lost 2 bases to trimming and J lost 4 bases, with 14 bases between them. The CDR3 loop spans 16 amino acids. CDR1 is MGHRA, CDR2 YSYEKL, per germline.

The DNA of the CDR3 is TGTGCCAGCAGGAGCGGGGGGGCGGGTTCAAATGAGCAGTTCTTC. It encodes CASRSGGAGSNEQFF. The V gene is TRBV2, the J gene TRBJ2-1; 10 bases are shared with TRBD2. CDR3 length: 15 amino acids. J was trimmed by 7 bases and V by 6 bases; bases with no gene match: 9. Germline V gene lookup returns CDR1 SNHLY and CDR2 FYNNEI.

The chain employs TRBV5-6 and TRBJ1-3; tentative D call: TRBD1 (5 bases). The V end was cut by 2 bases, the J end by 0 bases, with 12 bases between. CDR1 is SGHDT, CDR2 YYEEEE, per germline. CDR3 length equals 16 residues. This CDR3 is CASSFSQGFSGNTIYF. CDR3 nucleotides: TGTGCCAGCAGCTTTTCCCAGGGCTTCTCTGGAAACACCATATATTTT.

This rearrangement joins TRBV12-5 to TRBJ1-6; no definite D call. V lost 6 bases, J lost 13 bases, and 13 bases lay in between. The CDR3 extends over 12 amino acids. Per the germline V gene, CDR1 is LGHNT and CDR2 is FRNRAP. The CDR3 nucleotides read TGTGCTAGTGGACTCGGGTCGGCGCCCCTCCACTTT. Its protein is CASGLGSAPLHF.

The sample holds a few counts of this clone. The chain recombines TRBV6-5 with TRBJ1-1, with D maybe TRBD1 (6 bases). In germline, CDR1 is MNHEY, CDR2 SVGAGI. The V end lost 7 bases, the J end lost 0 bases, and 15 bases lay between the germline ends. The CDR3 is 15 amino acids. In DNA, the CDR3 is TGTGCCAGCACCGGACAGTATTTGATGAACACTGAAGCTTTCTTT. It yields the protein CASTGQYLMNTEAFF.